The 2 T cell receptor beta chains listed next were all sequenced from one sample in a study of blood T cell repertoires in COVID-19 (dated by TCRdb to about 2020). The method behind the library was the immunoSEQ multiplex PCR assay. In its TCRdb copy, this immuneACCESS table keeps in-frame sequences only and misses some clones. Where compared with another copy, unresolved V genes explain less than half of these, and the others have no known cause. The sample table shows under 250,000 clones, and roughly 85% are seen once. Around 3% of the sample is held by the ten biggest clonotypes. The source material was peripheral blood. All receptors come from a man aged 50-59 years who had recovered from COVID-19.

V gene TRBV28 combines with J gene TRBJ2-3; a possible D gene is TRBD1 (6 bases). The germline gives CDR1 MDHEN, CDR2 SYDVKM. The CDR3 length is 17 residues. Trimming stripped 4 bases from V and 1 base from J, with 18 bases between. The CDR3 here is CASSYPFGTRGTDTQYF. Here the CDR3 DNA reads TGTGCCAGCAGTTACCCCTTCGGGACACGGGGCACAGATACGCAGTATTTT.

V gene TRBV18 combines with J gene TRBJ2-7; 10 nucleotides match TRBD1. There are 15 residues in the CDR3. V shed 1 base and J 3 bases; nucleotides not matched to a gene: 3. Germline lookup yields CDR1 KGHSH and CDR2 LQKENI. CDR3 in amino acids: CASSPRTGGNYEQYF. In DNA form, the CDR3 reads TGTGCCAGCTCACCACGGACAGGGGGAAACTACGAGCAGTACTTC. Combining the CDR3 with reference TRBV18 and TRBJ2-7 gives the whole variable domain NAGVMQNPRHLVRRRGQEARLRCSPMKGHSHVYWYRQLPEEGLKFMVYLQKENIIDESGMPKERFSAEFPKEGPSILRIQQVVRGDSAAYFCASSPRTGGNYEQYFGPGTRLTVT.